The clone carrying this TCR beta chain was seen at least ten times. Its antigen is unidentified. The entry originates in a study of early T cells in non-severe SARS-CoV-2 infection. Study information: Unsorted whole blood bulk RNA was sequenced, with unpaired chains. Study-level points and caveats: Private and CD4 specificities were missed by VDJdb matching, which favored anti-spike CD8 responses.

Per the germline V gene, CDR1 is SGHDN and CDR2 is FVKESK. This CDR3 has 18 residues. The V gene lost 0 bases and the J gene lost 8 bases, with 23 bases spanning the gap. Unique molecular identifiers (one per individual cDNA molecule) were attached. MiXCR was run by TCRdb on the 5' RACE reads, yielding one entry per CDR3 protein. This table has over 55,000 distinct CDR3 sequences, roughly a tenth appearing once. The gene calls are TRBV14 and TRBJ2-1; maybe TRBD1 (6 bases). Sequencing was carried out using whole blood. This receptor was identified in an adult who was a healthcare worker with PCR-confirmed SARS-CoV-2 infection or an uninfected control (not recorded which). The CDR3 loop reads CASSQEGAGGGTFDEQFF. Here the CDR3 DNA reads TGTGCCAGCAGCCAAGAGGGGGCAGGAGGAGGCACGTTCGATGAGCAGTTCTTC.